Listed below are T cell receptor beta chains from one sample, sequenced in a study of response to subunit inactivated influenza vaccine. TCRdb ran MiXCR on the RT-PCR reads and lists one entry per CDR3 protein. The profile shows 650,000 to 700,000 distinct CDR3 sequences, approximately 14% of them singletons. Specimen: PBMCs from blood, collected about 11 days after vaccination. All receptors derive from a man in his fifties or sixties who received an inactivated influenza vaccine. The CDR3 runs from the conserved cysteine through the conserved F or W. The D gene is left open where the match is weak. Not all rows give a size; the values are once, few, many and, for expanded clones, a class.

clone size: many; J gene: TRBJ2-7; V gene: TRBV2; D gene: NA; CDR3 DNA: TGTGCCAGCACCGGGACCTACGAGCAGTACTTC; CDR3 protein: CASTGTYEQYF
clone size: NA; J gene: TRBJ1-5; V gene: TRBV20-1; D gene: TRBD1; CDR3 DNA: TGCAGTGCTATAAAACCGGGACAGGGCTTCCATAGGCCCCAGCATTTT; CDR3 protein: CSAIKPGQGFHRPQHF
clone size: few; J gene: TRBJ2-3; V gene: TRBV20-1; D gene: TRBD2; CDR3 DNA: TGCAGTGCAAGGGCGCGCGGGGGATTCGGGCGCACAGATACGCAGTATTTT; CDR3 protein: CSARARGGFGRTDTQYF
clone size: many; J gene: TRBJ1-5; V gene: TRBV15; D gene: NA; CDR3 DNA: TGTGCCACCAGCAGGGACAAGGGGGGTATGGCTCAGCCCCAGCATTTT; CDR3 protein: CATSRDKGGMAQPQHF
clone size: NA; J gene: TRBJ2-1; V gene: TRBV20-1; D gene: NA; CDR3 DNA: TGCAGTGCTAGTGGTTCGGCGTACGGGTACAATGAGCAGTTCTTC; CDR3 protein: CSASGSAYGYNEQFF
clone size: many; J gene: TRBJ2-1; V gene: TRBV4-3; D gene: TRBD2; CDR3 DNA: TGCGCCAGCAGCCATTCTCCCCCTAGCGGGGTCTACAATGAGCAGTTCTTC; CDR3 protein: CASSHSPPSGVYNEQFF
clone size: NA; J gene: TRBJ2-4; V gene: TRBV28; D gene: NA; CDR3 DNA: TGTGCCAGCAGCTTTCTCACCCTTCGAGTACTAGCCAAAAACATTCAGTACTTC; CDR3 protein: CASSFLTLRVLAKNIQYF
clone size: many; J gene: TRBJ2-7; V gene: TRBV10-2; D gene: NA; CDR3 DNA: TGCGCCAGCAGTGAAGGGACGGCCCTCTACGAGCAGTACTTC; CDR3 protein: CASSEGTALYEQYF
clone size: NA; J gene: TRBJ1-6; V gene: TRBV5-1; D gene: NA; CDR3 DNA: TGCGCCAGCAGAAGGGCCCCGGGTTCACCCCTCCACTTT; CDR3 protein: CASRRAPGSPLHF
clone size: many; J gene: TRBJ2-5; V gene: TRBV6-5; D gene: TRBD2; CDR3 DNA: TGTGCCAGCAGTTTGCAACTAGCGGGAGTAGAAGAGACCCAGTACTTC; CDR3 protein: CASSLQLAGVEETQYF
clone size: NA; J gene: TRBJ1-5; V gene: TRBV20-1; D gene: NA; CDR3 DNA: TGCAGTGCTAAGACAGCGAATCAGCCCCAGCATTTT; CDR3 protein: CSAKTANQPQHF
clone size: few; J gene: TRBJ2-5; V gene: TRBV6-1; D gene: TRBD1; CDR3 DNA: TGTGCCAGCAGCCCCGATAGAGGGGGCCTCCAAGAGACCCAGTACTTC; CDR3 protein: CASSPDRGGLQETQYF
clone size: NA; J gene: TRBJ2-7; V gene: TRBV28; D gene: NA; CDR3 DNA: TGTGCCAGCAGTTTCCCCGAACGTGAGCAGTACTTC; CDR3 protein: CASSFPEREQYF
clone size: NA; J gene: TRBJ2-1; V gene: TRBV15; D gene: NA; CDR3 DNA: TGTGCCACCAGCAGACCCCCGGGACACGCGCCGGGCGAGCAGTTCTTC; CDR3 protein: CATSRPPGHAPGEQFF
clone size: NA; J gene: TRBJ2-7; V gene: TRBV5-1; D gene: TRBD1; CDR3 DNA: TGCGCCAGCAGCCCAGGGGGTATCGAGCAGTACTTC; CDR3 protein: CASSPGGIEQYF
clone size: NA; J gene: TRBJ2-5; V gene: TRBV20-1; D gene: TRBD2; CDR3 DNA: TGCAGTGCTAGAGGTGCTAGCGGGATGGCAGAGACCCAGTACTTC; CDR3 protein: CSARGASGMAETQYF
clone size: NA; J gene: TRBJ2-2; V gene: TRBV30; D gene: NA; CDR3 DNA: TGTGCCTGGAGTAGTGCAGGGCGAGGCGGGGAGCTGTTTTTT; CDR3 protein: CAWSSAGRGGELFF
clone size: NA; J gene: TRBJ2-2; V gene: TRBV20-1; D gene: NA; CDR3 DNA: TGCAGTGCGCCCAGACCGGGGTACACCGGGGAGCTGTTTTTT; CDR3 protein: CSAPRPGYTGELFF
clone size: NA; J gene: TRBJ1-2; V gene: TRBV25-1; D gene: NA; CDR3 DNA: TGTGCCAGCAGTGAAACTGGGGTAAATAACTATGGCTACTCCTTC; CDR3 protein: CASSETGVNNYGYSF
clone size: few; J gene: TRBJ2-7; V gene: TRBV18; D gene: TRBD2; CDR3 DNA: TGTGCCAGCTCACCACCTTCGGGAGGGACAACTGTCAAGCAGTACTTC; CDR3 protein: CASSPPSGGTTVKQYF
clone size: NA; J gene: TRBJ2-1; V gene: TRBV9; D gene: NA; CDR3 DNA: TGTGCCAGCAGCGAGTGGGACCGGGATGAGCAGTTCTTC; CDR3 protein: CASSEWDRDEQFF
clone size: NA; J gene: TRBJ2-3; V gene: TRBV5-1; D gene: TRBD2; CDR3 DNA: TGCGCCAGCAGCCCGGCCCTACTAGCGGGCACAGATACGCAGTATTTT; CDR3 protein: CASSPALLAGTDTQYF
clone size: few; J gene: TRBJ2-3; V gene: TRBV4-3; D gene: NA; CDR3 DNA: TGCGCCAGCAGCCAAGATCTCAGGGCGTCTAGCACAGATACGCAGTATTTT; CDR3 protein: CASSQDLRASSTDTQYF
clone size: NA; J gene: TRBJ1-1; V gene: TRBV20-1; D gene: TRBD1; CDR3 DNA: TGCAGTGCTAGATCCCCGCAGACAGGGGACACTGAAGCTTTCTTT; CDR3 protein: CSARSPQTGDTEAFF
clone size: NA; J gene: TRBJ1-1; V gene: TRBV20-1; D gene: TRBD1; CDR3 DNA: TGCAGTGCTGAGGACAGGGTACACACTGAAGCTTTCTTT; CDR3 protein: CSAEDRVHTEAFF
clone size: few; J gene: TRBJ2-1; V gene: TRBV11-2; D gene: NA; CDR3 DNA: TGTGCCAGCAGCTTATTATGGGGCTACAATGAGCAGTTCTTC; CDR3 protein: CASSLLWGYNEQFF
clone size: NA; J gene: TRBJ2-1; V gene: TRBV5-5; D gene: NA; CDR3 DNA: TGTGCCAGCAGCTTGGACCCCACCCGGGGGAATGAGCAGTTCTTC; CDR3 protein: CASSLDPTRGNEQFF